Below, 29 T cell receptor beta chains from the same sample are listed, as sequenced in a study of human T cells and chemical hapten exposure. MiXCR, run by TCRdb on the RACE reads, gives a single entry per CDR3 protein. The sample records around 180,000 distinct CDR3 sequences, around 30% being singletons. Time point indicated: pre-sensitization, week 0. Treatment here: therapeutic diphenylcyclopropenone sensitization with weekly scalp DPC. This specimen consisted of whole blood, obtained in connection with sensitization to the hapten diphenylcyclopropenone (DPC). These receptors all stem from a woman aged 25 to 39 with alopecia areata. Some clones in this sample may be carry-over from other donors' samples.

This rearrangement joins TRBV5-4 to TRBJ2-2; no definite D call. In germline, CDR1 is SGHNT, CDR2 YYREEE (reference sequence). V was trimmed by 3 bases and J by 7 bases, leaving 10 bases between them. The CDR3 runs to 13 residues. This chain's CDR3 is CASSSTSIGELFF. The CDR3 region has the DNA TGTGCCAGCAGCTCAACAAGCATCGGGGAGCTGTTTTTT.

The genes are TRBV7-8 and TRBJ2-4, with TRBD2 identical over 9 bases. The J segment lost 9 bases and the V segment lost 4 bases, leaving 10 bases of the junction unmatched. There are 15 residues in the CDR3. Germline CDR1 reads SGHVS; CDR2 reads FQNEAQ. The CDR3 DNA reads TGTGCCAGCAGCTCGTCGGGACTAGCAGAAGGCATTCAGTACTTC. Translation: CASSSSGLAEGIQYF.

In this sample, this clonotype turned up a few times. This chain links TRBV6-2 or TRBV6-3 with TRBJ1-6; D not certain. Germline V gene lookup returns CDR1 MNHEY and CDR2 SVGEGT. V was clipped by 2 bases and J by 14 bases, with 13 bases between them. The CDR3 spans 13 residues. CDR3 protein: CASSYMAAGTLHF. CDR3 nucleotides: TGTGCCAGCAGTTACATGGCAGCCGGGACCCTCCACTTT.

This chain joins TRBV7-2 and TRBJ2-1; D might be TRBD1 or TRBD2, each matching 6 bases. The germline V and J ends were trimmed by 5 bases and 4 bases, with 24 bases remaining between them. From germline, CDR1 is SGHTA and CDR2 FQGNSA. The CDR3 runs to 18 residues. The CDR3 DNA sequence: TGTGCCAGCAGCCCTGTGGGGGCGGGATTTTCCCATTACAATGAGCAGTTCTTC. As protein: CASSPVGAGFSHYNEQFF.

Here the CDR3 reads CASSFSTSGRYNEQFF. The CDR3 region has the DNA TGTGCCAGCAGCTTCTCGACTAGCGGGAGGTACAATGAGCAGTTCTTC. V usage is TRBV3-1 and J usage is TRBJ2-1; 13 bases are a match to TRBD2. The length of the CDR3 is 16 residues. Per germline, CDR1 LGHDT and CDR2 YNNKEL (reference sequence). Germline trimming cut 5 bases from V and 4 bases from J; bases unmatched to any gene: 5.

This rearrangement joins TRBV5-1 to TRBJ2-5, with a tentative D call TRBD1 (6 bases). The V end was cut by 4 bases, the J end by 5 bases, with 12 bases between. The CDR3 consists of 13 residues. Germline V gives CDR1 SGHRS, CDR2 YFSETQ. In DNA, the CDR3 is TGCGCCAGCAGCCAACAGGGTCGCGAGACCCAGTACTTC. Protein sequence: CASSQQGRETQYF.

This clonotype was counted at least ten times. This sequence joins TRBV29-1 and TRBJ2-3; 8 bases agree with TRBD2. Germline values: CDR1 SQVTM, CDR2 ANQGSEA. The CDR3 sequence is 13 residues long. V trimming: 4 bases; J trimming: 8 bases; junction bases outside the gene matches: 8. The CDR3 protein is CSVGETSDSTQYF. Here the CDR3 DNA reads TGCAGCGTTGGTGAGACTAGCGATAGTACGCAGTATTTT.

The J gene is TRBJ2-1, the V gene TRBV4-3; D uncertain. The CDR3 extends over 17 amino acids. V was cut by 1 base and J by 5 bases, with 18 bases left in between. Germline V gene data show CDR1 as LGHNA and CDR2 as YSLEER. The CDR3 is CASSQGVLASRDNEQFF. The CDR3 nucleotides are TGCGCCAGCAGCCAAGGCGTGTTGGCGAGCCGGGACAATGAGCAGTTCTTC.

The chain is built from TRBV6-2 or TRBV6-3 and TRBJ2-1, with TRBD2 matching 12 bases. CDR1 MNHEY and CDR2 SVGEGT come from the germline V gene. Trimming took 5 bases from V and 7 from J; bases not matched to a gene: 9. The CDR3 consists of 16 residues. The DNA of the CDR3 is TGTGCCAGCAGTGAACGACTAGCGGGAGTTTTAAATGAGCAGTTCTTC. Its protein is CASSERLAGVLNEQFF.

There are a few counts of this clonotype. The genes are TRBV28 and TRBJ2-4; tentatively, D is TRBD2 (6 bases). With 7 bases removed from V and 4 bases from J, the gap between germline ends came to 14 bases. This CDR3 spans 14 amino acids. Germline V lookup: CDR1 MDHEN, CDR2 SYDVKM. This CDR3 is CASKRDSGKNIQYF. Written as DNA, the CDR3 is TGTGCCAGCAAACGGGACTCCGGTAAAAACATTCAGTACTTC. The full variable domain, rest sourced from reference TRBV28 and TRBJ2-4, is DVKVTQSSRYLVKRTGEKVFLECVQDMDHENMFWYRQDPGLGLRLIYFSYDVKMKEKGDIPEGYSVSREKKERFSLILESASTNQTSMYLCASKRDSGKNIQYFGAGTRLSVL.

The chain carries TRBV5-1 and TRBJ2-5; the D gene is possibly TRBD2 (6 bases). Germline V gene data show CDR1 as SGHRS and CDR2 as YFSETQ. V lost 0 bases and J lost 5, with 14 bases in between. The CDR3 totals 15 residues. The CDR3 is CASSLAGTGHETQYF. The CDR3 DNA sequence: TGCGCCAGCAGCTTGGCCGGGACTGGTCATGAGACCCAGTACTTC.

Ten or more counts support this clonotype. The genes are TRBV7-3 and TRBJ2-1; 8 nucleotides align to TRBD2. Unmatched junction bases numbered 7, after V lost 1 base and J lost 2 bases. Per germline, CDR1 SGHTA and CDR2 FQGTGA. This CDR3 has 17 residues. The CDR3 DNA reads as TGTGCCAGCAGCTTAAAGGGCGGGGGGAGACCCTACAATGAGCAGTTCTTC. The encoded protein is CASSLKGGGRPYNEQFF.

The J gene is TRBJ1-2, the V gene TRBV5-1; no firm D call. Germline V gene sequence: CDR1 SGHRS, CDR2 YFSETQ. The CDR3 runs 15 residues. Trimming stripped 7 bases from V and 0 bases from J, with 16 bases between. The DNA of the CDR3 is TGCGCCAGCTCAAGACCGGATAAAGCTAACTATGGCTACACCTTC. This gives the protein CASSRPDKANYGYTF.

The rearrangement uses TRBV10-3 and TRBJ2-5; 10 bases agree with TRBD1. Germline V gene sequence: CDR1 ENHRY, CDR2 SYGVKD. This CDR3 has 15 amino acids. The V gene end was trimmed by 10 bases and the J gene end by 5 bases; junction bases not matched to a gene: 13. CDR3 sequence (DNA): TGTGCCACTAAACCGGGACAGGGGTTCGAGGAGACCCAGTACTTC. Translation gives CATKPGQGFEETQYF.

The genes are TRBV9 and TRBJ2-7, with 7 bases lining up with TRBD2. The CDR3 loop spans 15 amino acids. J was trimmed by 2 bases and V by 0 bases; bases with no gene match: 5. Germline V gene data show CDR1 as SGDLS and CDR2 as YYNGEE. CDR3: CASSVGPSGTYEQYF. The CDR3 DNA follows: TGTGCCAGCAGCGTAGGTCCTAGCGGAACCTACGAGCAGTACTTC.

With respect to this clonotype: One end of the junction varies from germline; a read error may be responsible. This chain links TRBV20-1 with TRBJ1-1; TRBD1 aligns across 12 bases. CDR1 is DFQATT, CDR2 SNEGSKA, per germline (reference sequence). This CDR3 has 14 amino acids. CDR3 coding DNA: TGCAATGCTAGAGAGGGACAGGGGGCGGCGGAAGCTTTCTTT. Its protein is CNAREGQGAAEAFF.

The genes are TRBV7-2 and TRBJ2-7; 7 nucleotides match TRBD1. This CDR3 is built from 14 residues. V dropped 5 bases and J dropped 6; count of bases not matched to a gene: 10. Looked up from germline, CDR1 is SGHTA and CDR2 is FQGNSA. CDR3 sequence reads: CASSPIGGLGEQYF. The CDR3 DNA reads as TGTGCCAGCAGCCCAATAGGGGGCTTGGGCGAGCAGTACTTC.

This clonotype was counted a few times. This CDR3 reads CSAIKRENYGYTF. CDR3 in DNA: TGCAGTGCTATTAAAAGAGAGAACTATGGCTACACCTTC. The rearrangement links TRBV20-1 to TRBJ1-2; D remains unclear. This CDR3 is built from 13 residues. V was shortened by 4 bases and J by 2 bases, with 11 bases between the two germline ends. Germline CDR1 reads DFQATT; CDR2 reads SNEGSKA (reference sequence).

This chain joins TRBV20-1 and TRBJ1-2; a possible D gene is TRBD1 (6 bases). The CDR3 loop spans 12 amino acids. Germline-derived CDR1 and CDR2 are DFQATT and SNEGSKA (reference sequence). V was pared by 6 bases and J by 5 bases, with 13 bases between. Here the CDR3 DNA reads TGCAGTGCAGACAGGATTACGTATGGCTACACCTTC. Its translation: CSADRITYGYTF.

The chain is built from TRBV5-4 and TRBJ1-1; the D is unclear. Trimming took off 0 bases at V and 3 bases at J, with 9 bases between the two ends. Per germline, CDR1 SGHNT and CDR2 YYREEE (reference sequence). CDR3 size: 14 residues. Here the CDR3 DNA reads TGTGCCAGCAGCTTGGGCGGGAAGGACACTGAAGCTTTCTTT. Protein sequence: CASSLGGKDTEAFF.

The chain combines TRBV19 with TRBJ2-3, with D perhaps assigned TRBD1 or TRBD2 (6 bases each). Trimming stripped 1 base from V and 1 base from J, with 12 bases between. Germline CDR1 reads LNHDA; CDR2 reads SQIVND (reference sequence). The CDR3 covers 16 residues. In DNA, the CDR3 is TGTGCCAGTAGTATAGTTGGACGGGGGCGCACAGATACGCAGTATTTT. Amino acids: CASSIVGRGRTDTQYF.

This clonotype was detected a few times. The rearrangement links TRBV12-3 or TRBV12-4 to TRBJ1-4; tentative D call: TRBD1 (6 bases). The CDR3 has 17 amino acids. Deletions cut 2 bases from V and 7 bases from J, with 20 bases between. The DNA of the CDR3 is TGTGCCAGCAGTTTATCCGGGACAATCAGATCGGGTGAAAAACTGTTTTTT. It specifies CASSLSGTIRSGEKLFF.

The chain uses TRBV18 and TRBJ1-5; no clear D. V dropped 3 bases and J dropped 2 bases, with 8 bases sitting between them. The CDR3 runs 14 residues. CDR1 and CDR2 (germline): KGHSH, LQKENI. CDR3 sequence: CASSPTGGNQPQHF. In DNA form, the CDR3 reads TGTGCCAGCTCACCCACTGGGGGCAATCAGCCCCAGCATTTT.

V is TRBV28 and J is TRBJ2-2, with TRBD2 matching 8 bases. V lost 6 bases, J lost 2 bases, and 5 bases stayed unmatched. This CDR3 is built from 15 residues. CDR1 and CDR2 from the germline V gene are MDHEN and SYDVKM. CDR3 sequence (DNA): TGTGCCAGCAGGGTGAGCGGGGGAAACACCGGGGAGCTGTTTTTT. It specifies CASRVSGGNTGELFF.

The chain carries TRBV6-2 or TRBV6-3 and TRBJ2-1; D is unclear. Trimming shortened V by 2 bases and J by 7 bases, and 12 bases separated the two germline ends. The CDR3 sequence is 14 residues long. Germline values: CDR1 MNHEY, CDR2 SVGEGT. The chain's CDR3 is CASSYQHLRNEQFF. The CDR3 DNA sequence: TGTGCCAGCAGTTACCAGCATCTGCGAAATGAGCAGTTCTTC.

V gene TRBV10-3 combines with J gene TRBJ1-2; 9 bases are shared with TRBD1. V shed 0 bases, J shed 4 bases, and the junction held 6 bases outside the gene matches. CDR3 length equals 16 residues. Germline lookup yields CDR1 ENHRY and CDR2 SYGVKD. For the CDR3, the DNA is TGTGCCATCAGTGAGTCAAGGACAGGGGAAACCTATGGCTACACCTTC. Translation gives CAISESRTGETYGYTF.

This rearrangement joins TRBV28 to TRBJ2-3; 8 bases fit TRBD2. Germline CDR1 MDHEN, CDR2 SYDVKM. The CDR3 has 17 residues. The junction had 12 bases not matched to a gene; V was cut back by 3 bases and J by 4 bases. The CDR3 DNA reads TGTGCCAGCAGTTTGGGCGGGGGGTCCTTTTGGGCAGATACGCAGTATTTT. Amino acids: CASSLGGGSFWADTQYF.

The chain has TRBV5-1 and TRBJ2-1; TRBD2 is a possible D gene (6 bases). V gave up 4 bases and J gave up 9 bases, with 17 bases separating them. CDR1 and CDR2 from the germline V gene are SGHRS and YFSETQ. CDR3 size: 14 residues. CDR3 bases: TGCGCCAGCAGCGGACGGGGGAGCCACAGTGAGCAGTTCTTC. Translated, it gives CASSGRGSHSEQFF.

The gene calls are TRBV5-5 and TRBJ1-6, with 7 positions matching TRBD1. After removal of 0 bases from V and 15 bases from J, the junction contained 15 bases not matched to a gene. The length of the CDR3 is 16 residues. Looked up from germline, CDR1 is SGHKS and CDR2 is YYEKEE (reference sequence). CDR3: CASSLVRETGSENLHF. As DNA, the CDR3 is TGTGCCAGCAGCTTGGTAAGGGAGACAGGGTCTGAGAACCTCCACTTT. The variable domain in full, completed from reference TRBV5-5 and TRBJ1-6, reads DAGVTQSPTHLIKTRGQQVTLRCSPISGHKSVSWYQQVLGQGPQFIFQYYEKEERGRGNFPDRFSARQFPNYSSELNVNALLLGDSALYLCASSLVRETGSENLHFGNGTRLTVT.